A single sample is the source of the 28 T cell receptor beta chains below, sequenced in a study of vaccination effects on CD4 cells after COVID-19. Antigens for these TCRs are unknown. The repertoire was sequenced with immunoSEQ multiplex PCR; TCRdb's copy has only in-frame clones and lacks some. The sample yields tens of thousands of clones, approximately 82% seen once. When around 10 days of culture had elapsed, CD4+ T cells were isolated. PCR showed that the person got SARS-CoV-2 infection at some point between March and December 2020. The vaccine given was either BNT162b2 or mRNA-1273, in two doses. Here the sequenced sample was CD4+ T cells from PBMCs cultured without peptide, taken after COVID-19 vaccination. These receptors all come from a human donor who had a prior SARS-CoV-2 infection.

This rearrangement joins TRBV30 to TRBJ1-2; D unclear. Looked up from germline, CDR1 is GTSNPN and CDR2 is SVGIG (reference sequence). CDR3 length equals 13 residues. V lost 3 bases and J lost 7, with 15 bases in between. For the CDR3, the DNA is TGTGCCTGGAGGTCGACGGACTTATTTGGCTACACCTTC. This codes for CAWRSTDLFGYTF.

The V gene is TRBV29-1, the J gene TRBJ2-7; D might be TRBD1 or TRBD2, each matching 5 bases. CDR1 is SQVTM and CDR2 is ANQGSEA in the germline V gene. Trimming left V 2 bases short and J 1 base short, with 15 bases between. The CDR3 contains 15 residues. CDR3 residues: CSVELSGTHSYEQYF. CDR3 in DNA: TGCAGCGTTGAACTTTCCGGGACCCATTCCTACGAGCAGTACTTC.

J is TRBJ2-1 and V is TRBV11-3; 10 bases are a match to TRBD2. The CDR3 sequence is 13 residues long. J gave up 15 bases and V 5 bases, and 10 bases lay outside the gene matches. The germline V gene encodes CDR1 SGHNT and CDR2 YENEEA. The CDR3, as DNA: TGTGCCAGCAGCCCAGGACCCCTAGCGGGAGCGTTCTTC. Translating it yields CASSPGPLAGAFF.

V gene TRBV9 combines with J gene TRBJ1-3; D ambiguous. V was cut by 0 bases and J by 0 bases, with 7 bases left in between. The CDR3 contains 15 residues. Germline V gene lookup returns CDR1 SGDLS and CDR2 YYNGEE. The CDR3 sequence: CASSVEDISGNTIYF. DNA of the CDR3: TGTGCCAGCAGCGTAGAGGATATCTCTGGAAACACCATATATTTT. Together with reference TRBV9 and TRBJ1-3, the CDR3 gives the full variable domain: DSGVTQTPKHLITATGQRVTLRCSPRSGDLSVYWYQQSLDQGLQFLIQYYNGEERAKGNILERFSAQQFPDLHSELNLSSLELGDSALYFCASSVEDISGNTIYFGEGSWLTVV.

This clone was seen once. The V and J genes are TRBV5-1 and TRBJ1-1; D ambiguous. Germline loops: CDR1 SGHRS, CDR2 YFSETQ. The CDR3 runs to 15 residues. Trimming removed 2 bases at V and 5 bases at J, with 16 bases between. The CDR3, as DNA: TGCGCCAGCAGCTTAGTGGCCGGGGTAGAAACTGAAGCTTTCTTT. Amino acids: CASSLVAGVETEAFF.

This clone has a handful of counts. The rearrangement uses TRBV5-4 and TRBJ2-7; D unclear. Germline V gene data show CDR1 as SGHNT and CDR2 as YYREEE (reference sequence). This CDR3 comprises 13 residues. V lost 4 bases and J 2 bases, leaving 10 bases between the germline ends. CDR3 DNA: TGTGCCAGCAGCCTAGACATGACCTACGAGCAGTACTTC. Its translation is CASSLDMTYEQYF.

The rearrangement uses TRBV10-3 and TRBJ2-3, with 10 bases aligning to TRBD2. Looked up from germline, CDR1 is ENHRY and CDR2 is SYGVKD. The length of the CDR3 is 13 residues. The junction had 6 bases not matched to a gene; V was cut back by 11 bases and J by 4 bases. CDR3 nucleotide sequence: TGTGCCGTCACTAGCGGGATTGCAGATACGCAGTATTTT. As protein: CAVTSGIADTQYF.

The chain is built from TRBV4-2 and TRBJ2-7; 10 nucleotides match TRBD1. Germline V gene lookup returns CDR1 LGHNA and CDR2 YNFKEQ. The CDR3 is made up of 16 amino acids. With V trimmed by 5 bases and J by 2 bases, 9 bases remained unmatched. The CDR3: CASSTGQGGAPYEQYF. DNA of the CDR3: TGTGCCAGCAGCACCGGACAGGGGGGCGCCCCCTACGAGCAGTACTTC.

The chain couples TRBV19 to TRBJ2-7, with D possibly being TRBD2 (6 bases). This CDR3 is built from 14 residues. Trimming removed 1 base at V and 3 bases at J, with 10 bases between. Germline V gene lookup returns CDR1 LNHDA and CDR2 SQIVND (reference sequence). In nucleotides, the CDR3 is TGTGCCAGTAGTATAGCGGGAGCGAACTACGAGCAGTACTTC. Translating gives CASSIAGANYEQYF.

This clone has only a few counts. This chain connects TRBV7-9 to TRBJ2-3; 10 positions match TRBD2. The CDR3 is made up of 17 amino acids. The trim removed 4 bases at V and 5 bases at J, leaving 12 bases unmatched. CDR1 is SEHNR and CDR2 is FQNEAQ in the germline V gene (reference sequence). The DNA for the CDR3 is TGTGCCAGCAGCTCTCTAGCGGGAGTCGGAGGGGGAGATACGCAGTATTTT. This codes for CASSSLAGVGGGDTQYF.

This clone is a singleton in its sample. J is TRBJ2-7 and V is TRBV7-2; D unclear. From germline, CDR1 is SGHTA and CDR2 FQGNSA. Trimming left V 5 bases short and J 6 bases short, with 14 bases between. This CDR3 has 13 amino acids. CDR3 amino acids: CASSPNTALEQYF. CDR3 sequence (DNA): TGTGCCAGCAGCCCGAACACAGCGCTCGAGCAGTACTTC.

This chain joins TRBV3-1 (or the pseudogene TRBV3-2) and TRBJ2-1; 8 nucleotides agree with TRBD2. CDR1 and CDR2 from the germline V gene are LGHDT and YNNKEL (reference sequence). The J segment lost 4 bases and the V segment lost 2 bases, leaving 4 bases of the junction unmatched. CDR3 size: 15 residues. The DNA for the CDR3 is TGTGCCAGCAGCCAAATCGGGGGGGGGTACAATGAGCAGTTCTTC. This translates into CASSQIGGGYNEQFF.

The chain couples TRBV2 to TRBJ1-1; a weak D match, TRBD1 (5 bases). Germline V lookup: CDR1 SNHLY, CDR2 FYNNEI. The CDR3 is 13 amino acids. Trimming cost V 10 bases and J 2 bases, with 14 bases left between them. The CDR3 nucleotides read TGTGCCACCGCGACAGACTTAAACACTGAAGCTTTCTTT. Protein: CATATDLNTEAFF.

The chain couples TRBV6-2 or TRBV6-3 to TRBJ1-5; D is perhaps TRBD1 (5 bases). Deletions cut 4 bases from V and 15 bases from J, with 19 bases between. The CDR3 is 13 amino acids. Germline CDR1 MNHEY, CDR2 SVGEGT. The CDR3 DNA sequence: TGTGCCAGCAGTTCCACCGGGGGAGTTTCCCCGCATTTT. Protein sequence: CASSSTGGVSPHF.

Only one count was recorded for this clone. V is TRBV9 and J is TRBJ2-2; D is unresolved. CDR3 size: 17 residues. Germline V lookup: CDR1 SGDLS, CDR2 YYNGEE. V was clipped by 0 bases and J by 4 bases, with 16 bases between them. The CDR3 spells CASSVELEWEGTGELFF. In DNA, the CDR3 is TGTGCCAGCAGCGTAGAGCTAGAGTGGGAAGGCACCGGGGAGCTGTTTTTT.

The rearrangement links TRBV12-3 or TRBV12-4 to TRBJ1-1; D call uncertain. CDR3 length equals 12 residues. V was pared by 3 bases and J by 11 bases, with 13 bases between. The CDR3 coding sequence is TGTGCCAGCAGTTTCGTAGTTTGGGAGGCTTTCTTT. Translation gives CASSFVVWEAFF.

CDR3 coding DNA: TGTGCCAGCAGCTCCCAAGGACTAGCGGGCCCCCGTAGGACCGGGGAGCTGTTTTTT. Residues: CASSSQGLAGPRRTGELFF. The chain links TRBV5-4 to TRBJ2-2, with 11 bases that match TRBD2. The ends lost 3 bases at V and 5 bases at J; junction bases unmatched: 15. The CDR3 totals 19 residues. CDR1 is SGHNT, CDR2 YYREEE, per germline (reference sequence).

The rearrangement joins TRBV16 to TRBJ1-5; D gene ambiguous. The V end lost 3 bases, the J end lost 10 bases, and 13 bases lay between the germline ends. The CDR3 is 13 residues long. Per the germline V gene, CDR1 is KGHSY and CDR2 is FQNENV. The CDR3 DNA reads as TGTGCCAGCAGCCACGACGGTGATCTTCCCCAGCATTTT. Amino acid sequence: CASSHDGDLPQHF.

The chain couples TRBV6-2 or TRBV6-3 to TRBJ2-7; D not certain. CDR3 length equals 13 residues. V was clipped by 6 bases and J by 4 bases, with 13 bases between them. CDR1 and CDR2 (germline): MNHEY, SVGEGT. Here the CDR3 DNA reads TGTGCCAGCAGCCACAAAGACTCATACGAGCAGTACTTC. Amino acid sequence: CASSHKDSYEQYF.

This chain uses TRBV18 with TRBJ2-7; TRBD2 is a possible D gene (5 bases). The V and J ends lost 0 bases and 5 bases respectively, with 17 bases between them. Germline lookup yields CDR1 KGHSH and CDR2 LQKENI. This CDR3 is 16 amino acids long. The CDR3 reads CASSPPIRDGIHEQYF. As DNA, the CDR3 is TGTGCCAGCTCACCACCTATCCGGGATGGGATCCACGAGCAGTACTTC.

The chain is built from TRBV6-1 and TRBJ1-1, with D perhaps matching TRBD1 (5 bases). Germline CDR1 is MNHNS and CDR2 is SASEGT. CDR3 length equals 14 residues. Trimming shortened V by 3 bases and J by 6 bases, and 14 bases separated the two germline ends. The CDR3 region is CASSDFGLRAEAFF. The CDR3, as DNA: TGTGCCAGCAGTGATTTCGGCCTCAGGGCTGAAGCTTTCTTT.

Here the CDR3 DNA reads TGCGCCAGCAGGGTGGGGATTGACATTCGCGATGGCTACACCTTC. This translates into CASRVGIDIRDGYTF. This rearrangement joins TRBV5-1 to TRBJ1-2; D is unresolved. Trimming removed 5 bases from V and 6 bases from J, with 20 bases in between. The CDR3 is made up of 15 amino acids. The germline V gene has CDR1 SGHRS and CDR2 YFSETQ.

This chain uses TRBV20-1 with TRBJ2-7; D unclear. The CDR3 totals 11 residues. CDR1 DFQATT and CDR2 SNEGSKA come from the germline V gene (reference sequence). Trimming left V 0 bases short and J 6 bases short, with 6 bases between. Here the CDR3 reads CSARDIGEQYF. In nucleotides, the CDR3 is TGCAGTGCTAGAGATATCGGCGAGCAGTACTTC.

The chain links TRBV5-4 to TRBJ2-3, with 7 bases that match TRBD2. CDR1 and CDR2 (germline): SGHNT, YYREEE (reference sequence). With V trimmed by 10 bases and J by 2 bases, 13 bases remained unmatched. There are 15 residues in the CDR3. CDR3 sequence (DNA): TGTGCCTCCTCACTCGGCGGGAGAATCACAGATACGCAGTATTTT. Translation: CASSLGGRITDTQYF.

This clone was picked up a small number of times. The V and J genes are TRBV13 and TRBJ1-2; 7 bases agree with TRBD1. Germline loops: CDR1 PRHDT, CDR2 FYEKMQ (reference sequence). The CDR3 runs 17 residues. Trimming took 5 bases from V and 4 from J; bases not matched to a gene: 16. In nucleotides, the CDR3 is TGTGCCAGCAGCCACCCGATAGACAGGGATCCATTCTATGGCTACACCTTC. It specifies CASSHPIDRDPFYGYTF.

This clone came up once. V gene TRBV18 combines with J gene TRBJ1-5; no clear D gene. Germline values: CDR1 KGHSH, CDR2 LQKENI. The CDR3 totals 14 residues. The V gene lost 3 bases and the J gene lost 6 bases, with 12 bases spanning the gap. The CDR3 here is CASSPQPTGQPQHF. The CDR3 DNA follows: TGTGCCAGCTCACCCCAACCTACGGGTCAGCCCCAGCATTTT.

The chain employs TRBV30 and TRBJ1-2; D ambiguous. Trimming shortened V by 0 bases and J by 4 bases, and 9 bases separated the two germline ends. The V gene's germline CDR1 is GTSNPN and CDR2 SVGIG (reference sequence). The CDR3 spans 13 residues. CDR3 sequence: CAWSVSSSYGYTF. CDR3 sequence (DNA): TGTGCCTGGAGTGTTTCGTCGAGCTATGGCTACACCTTC. The full variable domain, rest sourced from reference TRBV30 and TRBJ1-2, is SQTIHQWPATLVQPVGSPLSLECTVEGTSNPNLYWYRQAAGRGLQLLFYSVGIGQISSEVPQNLSASRPQDRQFILSSKKLLLSDSGFYLCAWSVSSSYGYTFGSGTRLTVV.

This chain links TRBV20-1 with TRBJ2-3; 7 bases match TRBD2. This CDR3 has 11 amino acids. Germline loops: CDR1 DFQATT, CDR2 SNEGSKA (reference sequence). With 7 bases clipped from V and 3 bases from J, the junction kept 1 base outside the gene matches. CDR3 sequence: CSGGGTDTQYF. The CDR3 bases are TGCAGTGGCGGGGGAACAGATACGCAGTATTTT.